The rows below give T cell receptor beta chains drawn from one sample of a study of shared clonotypes between healthy human individuals. The assay was immunoSEQ multiplex PCR, and TCRdb's table has in-frame clones only and misses some. The table has about 230,000 clones, about 69% seen once. Specimen: memory CD4+ T cells sorted from blood. These receptors were obtained from a young man in good health. CDR3s include the opening cysteine and the closing phenylalanine or tryptophan. A D gene is named only where the DNA matches it firmly. Expanded clones get a size class; other rows say once, few or many, or leave the size out.

clone size	V gene	J gene	D gene	CDR3 protein	CDR3 DNA
.	TRBV7-2	TRBJ2-2	TRBD2	CASSLVAGSTGELFF	TGTGCCAGCAGCTTAGTAGCGGGGAGCACCGGGGAGCTGTTTTTT
.	TRBV28	TRBJ2-7	.	CASRQGSHREKEYF	TGTGCCAGTAGGCAGGGTTCGCACCGGGAGAAGGAGTACTTC
few	TRBV13	TRBJ2-7	.	CASSPRFGGNEQYF	TGTGCCAGCAGCCCCCGTTTTGGTGGAAACGAGCAGTACTTC
.	TRBV6-1	TRBJ2-7	.	CASTLASYEQYF	TGTGCCAGCACTCTAGCGTCCTACGAGCAGTACTTC
.	TRBV25-1	TRBJ2-3	.	CASSEMRVADTQYF	TGTGCCAGCAGTGAAATGAGGGTCGCAGATACGCAGTATTTT
.	TRBV5-1	TRBJ2-7	.	CASSLLSGRGPGHHYF	TGCGCCAGCAGCTTGTTATCCGGTCGGGGTCCTGGGCATCATTACTTC
many	TRBV28	TRBJ1-4	.	CATTPNRPNEKLFF	TGTGCCACCACTCCCAATCGTCCTAATGAAAAACTGTTTTTT
.	TRBV10-3	TRBJ2-4	.	CAISEVDNIQYF	TGTGCCATCAGTGAAGTCGACAACATTCAGTACTTC
.	TRBV28	TRBJ1-1	.	CATRVVNTEAFF	TGTGCCACCAGAGTAGTGAACACTGAAGCTTTCTTT
.	TRBV11-2	TRBJ2-6	.	CASSLQDSGSGANVLTF	TGTGCCAGCAGCTTACAGGACAGCGGATCTGGGGCCAACGTCCTGACTTTC
.	TRBV9	TRBJ2-5	TRBD2	CASSVVGEGSSQYF	TGTGCCAGCAGCGTAGTCGGGGAGGGGTCGTCCCAGTACTTC
.	TRBV5-1	TRBJ2-1	TRBD2	CASSSGLAGGYNEQFF	TGCGCCAGCAGCTCGGGACTAGCGGGGGGTTACAATGAGCAGTTCTTC
few	TRBV10-3	TRBJ2-2	.	CAISGPGELFF	TGTGCCATCAGTGGACCTGGGGAGCTGTTTTTT
.	TRBV28	TRBJ2-5	TRBD2	CASSPLRKGGRAPVETQYF	TGTGCCAGCAGTCCCTTAAGGAAGGGCGGGAGGGCCCCGGTGGAGACCCAGTACTTC
.	TRBV18	TRBJ2-2	.	CASSYQVMNTGELFF	TGTGCCAGCTCTTACCAGGTCATGAACACCGGGGAGCTGTTTTTT
.	TRBV18	TRBJ1-1	.	CASSPLGNTEAFF	TGTGCCAGCTCACCCTTGGGGAACACTGAAGCTTTCTTT
.	TRBV5-6	TRBJ2-1	.	CASSLRPRVQFF	TGTGCCAGCAGCTTGCGGCCCAGAGTGCAGTTCTTC
.	TRBV19	TRBJ2-7	.	CASSIAPLLGEQYF	TGTGCCAGTAGTATAGCCCCACTCCTAGGCGAGCAGTACTTC
.	TRBV5-4	TRBJ2-6	.	CASSWPGAPGANVLTF	TGTGCCAGCAGCTGGCCCGGGGCACCTGGGGCCAACGTCCTGACTTTC
few	TRBV5-1	TRBJ2-1	TRBD2	CASSLFGGSEDEQFF	TGCGCCAGCAGCTTGTTCGGCGGGAGTGAAGATGAGCAGTTCTTC
few	TRBV7-9	TRBJ1-1	.	CASSLAFEAFF	TGTGCCAGCAGCTTGGCATTCGAAGCTTTCTTT
.	TRBV5-5	TRBJ1-1	.	CASSRVRGTEAFF	TGTGCCAGCAGCCGGGTCAGGGGTACTGAAGCTTTCTTT
.	TRBV10-3	TRBJ2-3	.	CAISDVRARRASTDTQYF	TGTGCCATCAGTGACGTAAGGGCTCGGCGGGCTAGCACAGATACGCAGTATTTT
.	TRBV12-5	TRBJ2-2	.	CASRWEDTGELFF	TGTGCTAGTCGATGGGAGGACACCGGGGAGCTGTTTTTT
many	TRBV2	TRBJ2-7	.	CASSGTYFSYEQYF	TGTGCCAGCAGTGGGACGTACTTCTCCTACGAGCAGTACTTC
.	TRBV12-1	TRBJ2-7	.	CASSCGLGGSGSFYEQYF	TGTGCCAGCAGCTGCGGACTGGGTGGTAGCGGGAGTTTCTACGAGCAGTACTTC
few	TRBV21-1	TRBJ1-3	.	CASNPEGVSSGNTIYF	TGTGCCAGCAACCCCGAAGGCGTGAGCTCTGGAAACACCATATATTTT
.	TRBV27	TRBJ2-1	.	CASSGSVSSYNEQFF	TGTGCCAGCAGCGGGAGCGTTAGCTCCTACAATGAGCAGTTCTTC
.	TRBV11-2	TRBJ2-3	.	CASSPSGLAGQYF	TGTGCCAGCAGCCCCTCGGGGCTAGCAGGGCAGTATTTT
.	TRBV14	TRBJ1-2	.	CASSQGPGLGYTF	TGTGCCAGCAGCCAAGGGCCAGGGCTCGGCTACACCTTC
.	TRBV9	TRBJ2-2	.	CASSVNSGAGDTGELFF	TGTGCCAGCAGCGTAAACTCCGGTGCGGGTGACACCGGGGAGCTGTTTTTT
.	TRBV5-4	TRBJ2-4	.	CASSTRGSGPAGDIQYF	TGTGCCAGCAGCACCAGGGGAAGCGGGCCCGCGGGGGACATTCAGTACTTC
.	TRBV30	TRBJ1-5	.	CAGARGGSNQPQHF	TGTGCCGGGGCTCGGGGGGGGAGCAATCAGCCCCAGCATTTT
.	TRBV6-9	TRBJ2-7	TRBD1	CASSYRDRGVHEQYF	TGTGCCAGCAGTTACCGGGACAGGGGTGTCCACGAGCAGTACTTC
.	TRBV28	TRBJ2-7	TRBD2	CASGILAGADEQYF	TGTGCCAGCGGAATCTTAGCGGGAGCGGACGAGCAGTACTTC
many	TRBV2	TRBJ2-5	.	CASSEAGGRETQYF	TGTGCCAGCAGTGAAGCGGGAGGTCGGGAGACCCAGTACTTC
.	TRBV30	TRBJ2-4	.	CAWQVGKNIQYF	TGTGCCTGGCAAGTAGGCAAAAACATTCAGTACTTC
many	TRBV19	TRBJ2-7	TRBD1	CASSIHRGMKYEQYF	TGTGCCAGTAGTATCCACAGGGGAATGAAATACGAGCAGTACTTC
.	TRBV6-5	TRBJ2-2	TRBD1	CASRKDRGDTGELFF	TGTGCCAGCAGGAAGGACAGGGGGGATACCGGGGAGCTGTTTTTT
.	TRBV29-1	TRBJ1-2	TRBD1	CSAGQGTYGYTF	TGCAGCGCAGGACAGGGGACCTATGGCTACACCTTC
many	TRBV19	TRBJ2-7	.	CAAGEGGREGSYEQYF	TGTGCCGCAGGAGAGGGTGGGCGGGAAGGCTCCTACGAGCAGTACTTC
.	TRBV4-2	TRBJ2-3	.	CASSQEQGERGTDTQYF	TGTGCCAGCAGCCAAGAGCAAGGGGAGCGAGGCACAGATACGCAGTATTTT
.	TRBV10-3	TRBJ1-5	TRBD1	CAISGGQGLNQPQHF	TGTGCCATCAGTGGGGGACAGGGTCTGAATCAGCCCCAGCATTTT
.	TRBV5-8	TRBJ2-7	TRBD1	CASSLIHRGSYEQYF	TGTGCCAGCAGCTTGATCCACAGGGGCTCCTACGAGCAGTACTTC
.	TRBV5-4	TRBJ1-2	.	CASTLGYGTNYGYTF	TGTGCCAGCACCCTCGGGTACGGAACTAACTATGGCTACACCTTC
.	TRBV5-4	TRBJ2-1	TRBD2	CASSFGGSRFSYEQFF	TGTGCCAGCAGCTTCGGGGGGAGCCGGTTCTCCTATGAGCAGTTCTTC
many	TRBV7-9	TRBJ2-1	.	CASSLLGRYVNEQFF	TGTGCCAGCAGCTTACTAGGGCGGTACGTAAATGAGCAGTTCTTC
few	TRBV29-1	TRBJ2-3	.	CSVEGGRGTDTQYF	TGCAGCGTTGAAGGGGGGCGGGGCACAGATACGCAGTATTTT
once	TRBV5-6	TRBJ2-7	TRBD1	CASSWTRDRGAYEQYF	TGTGCCAGCAGCTGGACACGGGACAGGGGGGCCTACGAGCAGTACTTC
.	TRBV27	TRBJ2-7	TRBD2	CASRGGGRYEQYF	TGTGCCAGCAGGGGGGGAGGGCGCTACGAGCAGTACTTC
.	TRBV2	TRBJ1-5	.	CASRPGRSNQPQHF	TGTGCCAGCAGACCGGGACGGAGCAATCAGCCCCAGCATTTT
.	TRBV7-6	TRBJ2-3	TRBD1	CASSLNRGSDTQYF	TGTGCCAGCAGCTTGAACAGGGGTTCAGATACGCAGTATTTT
.	TRBV11-2	TRBJ1-2	.	CASSLEDREGGYTF	TGTGCCAGCAGCTTAGAAGACCGAGAGGGAGGCTACACCTTC
.	TRBV7-2	TRBJ1-4	.	CASSLNLGLTTNEKLFF	TGTGCCAGCAGCTTAAATTTGGGGTTGACAACTAATGAAAAACTGTTTTTT
.	TRBV11-2	TRBJ2-1	.	CASSSGGRSYNEQFF	TGTGCCAGCAGCTCTGGGGGACGCTCCTACAATGAGCAGTTCTTC
few	TRBV6-6	TRBJ2-7	.	CASRRETYEQYF	TGTGCCAGCAGAAGGGAAACCTACGAGCAGTACTTC
few	TRBV28	TRBJ1-5	.	CASRDSNQPQHF	TGTGCCAGCAGGGATAGCAATCAGCCCCAGCATTTT
.	TRBV5-1	TRBJ2-6	.	CASRETGANVLTF	TGCGCCAGCAGAGAAACTGGGGCCAACGTCCTGACTTTC